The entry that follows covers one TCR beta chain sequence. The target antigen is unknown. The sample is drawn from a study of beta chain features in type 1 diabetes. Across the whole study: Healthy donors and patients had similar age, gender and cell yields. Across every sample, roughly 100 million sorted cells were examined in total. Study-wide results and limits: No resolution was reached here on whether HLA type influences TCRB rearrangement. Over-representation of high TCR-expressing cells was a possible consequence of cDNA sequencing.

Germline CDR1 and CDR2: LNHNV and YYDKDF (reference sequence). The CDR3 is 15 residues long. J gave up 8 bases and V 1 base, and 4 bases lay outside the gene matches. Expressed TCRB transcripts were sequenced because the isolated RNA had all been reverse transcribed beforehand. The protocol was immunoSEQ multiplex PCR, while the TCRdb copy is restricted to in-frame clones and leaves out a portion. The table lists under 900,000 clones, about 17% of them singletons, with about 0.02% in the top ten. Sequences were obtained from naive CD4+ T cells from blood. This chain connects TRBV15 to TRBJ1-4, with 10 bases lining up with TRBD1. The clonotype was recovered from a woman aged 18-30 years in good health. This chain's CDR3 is CATSRAGQGVEKLFF. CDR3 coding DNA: TGTGCCACCAGCAGAGCCGGACAGGGGGTGGAAAAACTGTTTTTT.